This is a list of T cell receptor beta chains from one sample in a study of Ad26.COV2.S vaccination and SARS-CoV-2 variants. Clones were sequenced by immunoSEQ multiplex PCR, and TCRdb holds only the in-frame ones, with some missing. The repertoire holds approximately 300,000 clones, with roughly 86% as singletons. Specimen: peripheral blood, collected in a trial of Ad26.COV2.S vaccine versus placebo. The receptors shown here come from a person between 18 and 65 years old who received the Ad26.COV2.S COVID-19 vaccine or a placebo. Both conserved end residues are part of each CDR3. A D gene is named only where the DNA matches it firmly. The size field is filled for only some rows; it gives once, few, many or a size class.

j_call,clone_size,v_call,d_call,cdr3_nt,cdr3_aa
TRBJ2-2,.,TRBV29-1,TRBD1,TGCAGCGTTGGACAGGGTGAGGCCGGGGAGCTGTTTTTT,CSVGQGEAGELFF
TRBJ2-4,.,TRBV18,TRBD1,TGTGCCAGCTCCCGGGGACAGGGAGGGGTCCGGGACTTC,CASSRGQGGVRDF
TRBJ1-2,.,TRBV2,.,TGTGCCAGCAGTGAATCCGTCAGACAGGTTACTAACTATGGCTACACCTTC,CASSESVRQVTNYGYTF
TRBJ1-1,once,TRBV6-5,.,TGTGCCAGCAACCGGGGGGAGAACACTGAAGCTTTCTTT,CASNRGENTEAFF
TRBJ1-5,few,TRBV28,.,TGTGCTATGGGGTTTGGGCAGGGCCGTCAGCCCCAGCATTTT,CAMGFGQGRQPQHF
TRBJ2-7,.,TRBV5-8,.,TGTGCCAGCAGCCCCCGACAGGCTGGGTCACAAGAGCAGTACTTC,CASSPRQAGSQEQYF
TRBJ2-7,.,TRBV7-2,TRBD2,TGTGCCAGCAGCGCGGGACTAGCAACCTACGAGCAGTACTTC,CASSAGLATYEQYF
TRBJ2-2,many,TRBV5-4,.,TGTGCCAGCAGCTTGGTGGGGACCGGGGAGCTGTTTTTT,CASSLVGTGELFF
TRBJ2-2,.,TRBV25-1,TRBD2,TGTGCCAGCAGTGAGGGGGGACCAGGGAGGGAAGGGGAGCTGTTTTTT,CASSEGGPGREGELFF
TRBJ1-5,.,TRBV30,TRBD1,TGTGCCTGGACGAAGGGGGCTGGGAATCAGCCCCAGCATTTT,CAWTKGAGNQPQHF
TRBJ2-7,.,TRBV7-9,.,TGTGCCAGCAGCCTAGCCACCTACGAGCAGTACTTC,CASSLATYEQYF
TRBJ2-1,.,TRBV5-4,.,TGTGCTTGGCGTGCAGGGCTCGAGACCTACAATGAGCAGTTCTTC,CAWRAGLETYNEQFF
TRBJ2-7,.,TRBV18,TRBD1,TGTGCCAGCTCAGAGGGACAGGGTGCCGAGCAGTACTTC,CASSEGQGAEQYF
TRBJ2-3,.,TRBV2,.,TGTGCCAGCACCCAAGACCTTAGCACAGATACGCAGTATTTT,CASTQDLSTDTQYF
TRBJ2-7,.,TRBV7-2,.,TGTGCCAGCAGCCCGGTATCAGGGAGCTACGAGCAGTACTTC,CASSPVSGSYEQYF
TRBJ2-7,.,TRBV11-2,.,TGTGCCAGCACCAAAGACGGTGACCTCTACGAGCAGTACTTC,CASTKDGDLYEQYF
TRBJ2-7,.,TRBV18,.,TGTGCCAGCTCACCTATTTCTCTAGGCGAGCAGTACTTC,CASSPISLGEQYF
TRBJ1-4,.,TRBV6-5,TRBD1,TGTGCCAGCAGTTACTTGGGACAGGGGGAGAAGGAAAAACTGTTTTTT,CASSYLGQGEKEKLFF
TRBJ1-5,.,TRBV10-3,.,TGTGCCATCAGTGGCAGTAATCAGCCCCAGCATTTT,CAISGSNQPQHF
TRBJ1-1,.,TRBV30,TRBD1,TGTGCCTGGCAGACAGGGTTCGGCACTGAAGCTTTCTTT,CAWQTGFGTEAFF
TRBJ2-7,.,TRBV7-2,.,TGTGCCAGCAGCTTAAAAGGGCTTAGCTACGAGCAGTACTTC,CASSLKGLSYEQYF
TRBJ2-6,few,TRBV9,TRBD2,TGTGCCAGCAGCCCCCGGGCGGGGGTGATTCTCAGCTCTGGGGCCAACGTCCTGACTTTC,CASSPRAGVILSSGANVLTF
TRBJ2-7,.,TRBV30,TRBD1,TGTGCCTGGAGTGCGGGGACAGGGGGCTCGTACGAGCAGTACTTC,CAWSAGTGGSYEQYF
TRBJ2-7,.,TRBV27,.,TGTGCCAGCAGTTTATCGATCGGGGGAGGCGAGCAGTACTTC,CASSLSIGGGEQYF
TRBJ2-1,.,TRBV19,.,TGTGCCAGTAGAAGCCTAGCCCCTATCTACAATGAGCAGTTCTTC,CASRSLAPIYNEQFF
TRBJ1-2,.,TRBV6-5,TRBD1,TGTGCCAGCAGTTACTCCTCGACAGGGTGGGATTCTGGCTACACCTTC,CASSYSSTGWDSGYTF